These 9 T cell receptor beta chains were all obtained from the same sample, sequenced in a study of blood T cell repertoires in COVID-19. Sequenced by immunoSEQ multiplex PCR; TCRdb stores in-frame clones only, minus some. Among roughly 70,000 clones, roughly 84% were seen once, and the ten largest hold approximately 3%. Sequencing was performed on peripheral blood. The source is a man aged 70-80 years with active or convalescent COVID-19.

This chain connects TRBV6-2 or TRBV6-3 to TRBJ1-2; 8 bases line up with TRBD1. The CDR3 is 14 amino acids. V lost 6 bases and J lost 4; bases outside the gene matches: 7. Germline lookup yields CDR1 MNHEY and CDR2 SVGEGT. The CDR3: CASSRGQVLYGYTF. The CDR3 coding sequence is TGTGCCAGCAGCCGGGGACAGGTTCTCTATGGCTACACCTTC.

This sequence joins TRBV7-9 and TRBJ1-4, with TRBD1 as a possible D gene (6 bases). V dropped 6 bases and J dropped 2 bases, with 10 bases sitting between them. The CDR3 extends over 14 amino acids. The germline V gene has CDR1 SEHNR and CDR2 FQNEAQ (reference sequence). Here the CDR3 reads CASSPGGTNEKLFF. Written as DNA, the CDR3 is TGTGCCAGCAGTCCGGGGGGCACTAATGAAAAACTGTTTTTT. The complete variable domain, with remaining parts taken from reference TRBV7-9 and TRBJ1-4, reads DTGVSQNPRHKITKRGQNVTFRCDPISEHNRLYWYRQTLGQGPEFLTYFQNEAQLEKSRLLSDRFSAERPKGSFSTLEIQRTEQGDSAMYLCASSPGGTNEKLFFGSGTQLSVL.

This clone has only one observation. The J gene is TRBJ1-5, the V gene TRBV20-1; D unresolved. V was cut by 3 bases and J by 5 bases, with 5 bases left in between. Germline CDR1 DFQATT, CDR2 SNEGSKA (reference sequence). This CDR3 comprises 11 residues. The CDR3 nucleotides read TGCAGTGCTAGTGCTGATCAGCCCCAGCATTTT. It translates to CSASADQPQHF.

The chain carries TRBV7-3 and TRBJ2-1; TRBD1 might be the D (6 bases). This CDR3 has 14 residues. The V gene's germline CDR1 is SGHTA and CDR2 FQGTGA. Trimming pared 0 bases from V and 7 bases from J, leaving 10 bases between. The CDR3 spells CASSLTGRGNEQFF. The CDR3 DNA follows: TGTGCCAGCAGCTTAACTGGCAGGGGAAATGAGCAGTTCTTC.

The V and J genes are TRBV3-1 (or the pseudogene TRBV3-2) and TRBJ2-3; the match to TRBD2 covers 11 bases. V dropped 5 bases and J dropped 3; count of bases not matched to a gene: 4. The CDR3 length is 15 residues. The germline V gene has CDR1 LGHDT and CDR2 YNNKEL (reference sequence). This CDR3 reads CASSNSGRETDTQYF. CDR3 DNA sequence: TGTGCCAGCAGCAATAGCGGGAGGGAGACAGATACGCAGTATTTT.

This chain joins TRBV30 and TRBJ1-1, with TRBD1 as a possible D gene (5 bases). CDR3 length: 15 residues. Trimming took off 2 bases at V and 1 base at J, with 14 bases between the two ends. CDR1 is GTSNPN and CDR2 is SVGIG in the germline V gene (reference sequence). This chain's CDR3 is CAWSSTTTGNTEAFF. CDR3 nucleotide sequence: TGTGCCTGGAGTTCCACTACTACAGGGAACACTGAAGCTTTCTTT. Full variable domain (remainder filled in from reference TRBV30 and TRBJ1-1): SQTIHQWPATLVQPVGSPLSLECTVEGTSNPNLYWYRQAAGRGLQLLFYSVGIGQISSEVPQNLSASRPQDRQFILSSKKLLLSDSGFYLCAWSSTTTGNTEAFFGQGTRLTVV.

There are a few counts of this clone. In nucleotides, the CDR3 is TGTGCCTGGAGGGGACAGGGGGCAAGTAGCTACACCTTC. The encoded protein is CAWRGQGASSYTF. This rearrangement joins TRBV30 to TRBJ1-2, with 12 bases matching TRBD1. Germline V gene lookup returns CDR1 GTSNPN and CDR2 SVGIG (reference sequence). The CDR3 totals 13 residues. J lost 9 bases, V lost 3 bases, and 5 bases had no gene match.

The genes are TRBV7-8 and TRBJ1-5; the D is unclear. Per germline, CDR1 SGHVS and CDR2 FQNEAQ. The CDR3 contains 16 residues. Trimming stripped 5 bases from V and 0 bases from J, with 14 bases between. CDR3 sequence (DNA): TGTGCCAGCAGCCCCGGGTCTGCATATAGCAATCAGCCCCAGCATTTT. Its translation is CASSPGSAYSNQPQHF.

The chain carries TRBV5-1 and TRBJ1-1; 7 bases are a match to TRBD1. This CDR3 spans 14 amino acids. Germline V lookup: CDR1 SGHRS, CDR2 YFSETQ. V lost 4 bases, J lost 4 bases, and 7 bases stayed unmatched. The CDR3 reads CASSLRQGLTEAFF. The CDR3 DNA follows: TGCGCCAGCAGCCTCCGACAGGGCCTCACTGAAGCTTTCTTT.